This passage covers 8 T cell receptor beta chains from one sample sequenced in a study of CD8 T cells in ankylosing spondylitis. General study findings and limits: For ankylosing spondylitis blood, a TCR beta motif of about eight highly homologous variants appeared characteristic.

TCRdb recomputed calls from the 5' RACE reads with MiXCR, one row per CDR3 protein. The table lists about 750,000 distinct CDR3 sequences, around 19% of them singletons. For these receptors, no antigen is known. The sequenced sample consisted of blood, either unsorted or a sorted T cell fraction (not recorded which). The source is a male donor with ankylosing spondylitis.

This clonotype was seen at least ten times. V is TRBV28 and J is TRBJ2-7; 7 nucleotides match TRBD2. CDR3 length equals 14 residues. The V segment lost 2 bases and the J segment 2 bases; nucleotides outside the gene matches: 3. The germline gives CDR1 MDHEN, CDR2 SYDVKM. DNA of the CDR3: TGTGCCAGCAGTTTAGGCGGGAGTACCTACGAGCAGTACTTC. It codes for CASSLGGSTYEQYF.

This clonotype was detected only a few times. The V gene is TRBV10-3, the J gene TRBJ1-5, with a tentative D call TRBD1 (5 bases). The CDR3 length is 14 residues. With 10 bases removed from V and 3 bases from J, the gap between germline ends came to 16 bases. Germline V gene data show CDR1 as ENHRY and CDR2 as SYGVKD. As DNA, the CDR3 is TGTGCCACCCGGCCCGACAGCTTCAATCAGCCCCAGCATTTT. Its protein is CATRPDSFNQPQHF.

The chain joins TRBV30 to TRBJ2-6, with D perhaps matching TRBD1 (5 bases). The CDR3 is made up of 15 amino acids. Per germline, CDR1 GTSNPN and CDR2 SVGIG (reference sequence). The germline V and J ends were trimmed by 3 bases and 0 bases, with 9 bases remaining between them. CDR3 nucleotides: TGTGCCTGGAGCCCGGACAACTCTGGGGCCAACGTCCTGACTTTC. Its translation: CAWSPDNSGANVLTF.

The chain uses TRBV5-1 and TRBJ1-2; no clear D gene. The CDR3 totals 14 residues. Germline V gene sequence: CDR1 SGHRS, CDR2 YFSETQ. Deletions cut 0 bases from V and 6 bases from J, with 12 bases between. The CDR3 region has the DNA TGCGCCAGCAGCTTGGACCCCCGGGATGATGGCTACACCTTC. Translated: CASSLDPRDDGYTF.

The chain joins TRBV7-9 to TRBJ1-2, with TRBD1 matching 8 bases. Germline CDR1 reads SEHNR; CDR2 reads FQNEAQ (reference sequence). The V gene end was trimmed by 1 base and the J gene end by 8 bases; junction bases not matched to a gene: 9. The CDR3 runs 15 residues. CDR3 sequence: CASSLVGQGEGGYTF. Written as DNA, the CDR3 is TGTGCCAGCAGCTTAGTCGGACAGGGCGAAGGAGGCTACACCTTC. Full variable domain (rest looked up from reference TRBV7-9 and TRBJ1-2): DTGVSQNPRHKITKRGQNVTFRCDPISEHNRLYWYRQTLGQGPEFLTYFQNEAQLEKSRLLSDRFSAERPKGSFSTLEIQRTEQGDSAMYLCASSLVGQGEGGYTFGSGTRLTVV.

This clonotype occurred a few times. The chain carries TRBV4-1 and TRBJ2-1; D gene uncertain. V lost 0 bases and J lost 0, with 12 bases in between. The CDR3 totals 17 residues. The germline CDR1 and CDR2 sequences are MGHRA and YSYEKL. DNA for the CDR3: TGCGCCAGCAGCCAAGAAGGTGGTATCCACTCCTACAATGAGCAGTTCTTC. This translates into CASSQEGGIHSYNEQFF.

This clonotype was picked up a small number of times. V usage is TRBV5-1 and J usage is TRBJ1-2; D is undetermined. Germline CDR1 SGHRS, CDR2 YFSETQ. The V gene lost 2 bases and the J gene lost 8 bases, with 13 bases spanning the gap. CDR3 length: 13 amino acids. CDR3 bases: TGCGCCAGCAGCTTCAACGAAGGGAGAGGCTACACCTTC. Amino acid sequence: CASSFNEGRGYTF.

The chain employs TRBV7-2 and TRBJ2-6; no firm D call. The CDR3 consists of 15 residues. CDR1 is SGHTA, CDR2 FQGNSA, per germline. Trimming left V 1 base short and J 2 bases short, with 6 bases between. The CDR3 coding sequence is TGTGCCAGCAGCTTAGAGGCTACTGGGGCCAACGTCCTGACTTTC. It is translated as CASSLEATGANVLTF.